This TCR beta chain emerged from a study of T cell responses to AZD1222 COVID-19 vaccine (dated by TCRdb to about 2021). Study-wide context: A total of under 250 trial participants underwent TCR sequencing, of whom 207 had received two doses of AZD1222 and about 25 had received two doses of the MenACWY control vaccine. Trial participants were enrolled by age into 18-55, 56-69 and 70-plus year subgroups, with roughly 160, 29 and 62 TCR-sequenced participants respectively.

General conclusions and limits of the study: Epitopes outside the regions mutated in the B.1.351 and B.1.1.7 variants were reportedly recognized by nearly half of the unique spike-specific TCRs. The 56-69-year group was small, and its depth increase did not reach significance, likely because of low power. Vaccine-associated CD4 TCRs spanned the whole spike protein, with dominant responses in regions 160-218 and 743-854. No day 14 peak-response samples were available, so repertoires were characterized only after the peak T cell response. Only six AZD1222 recipients were SARS-CoV-2 seropositive at baseline, limiting conclusions about previously exposed vaccinees. After two AZD1222 doses, both the breadth and the depth of spike-specific TCRs were significantly higher than at day 0 and than in MenACWY recipients. Participants were mostly white British and included more females than males, and it was suggested by the authors that clonal diversity may have been underestimated.

Sample time point, as interpreted from the label and publication: about 28 days (+/-7) after the second vaccine dose. Because spike-specific TCR depth and breadth did not differ between the two schedules, AZD1222 recipients who got a second dose at roughly 4 weeks were pooled with those who got a second dose at roughly 12 weeks. Samples from vaccinated people were obtained from the UK trials COV001 and COV002, which included a single-blind randomized controlled phase 2/3 trial of AZD1222 (ChAdOx1 nCoV-19) in healthy adults. For TCRbeta chain sequencing, PBMC samples were collected from trial participants at day 0 and at day 28 after the second dose. Of note for this clone: There is no known antigen for this receptor. Per-nucleotide qualities are absent, and no much larger clonotype sits a single base away.

The CDR3 regions of human TCRbeta chains were analyzed by immunosequencing. Per the original workflow: Repertoire TCRs were matched against a reference library of SARS-CoV-2-specific TCRs generated with the MIRA antigen-specificity platform. Breadth was defined as the fraction of unique TCRs that were SARS-CoV-2-associated. Depth was defined as the fraction of total T cells that were SARS-CoV-2-associated. Using the MIRA data, each spike-specific TCR was mapped to the spike region that the TCR reacts to and placed in a CD4 or CD8 class. Log10-transformed breadth and depth values were compared by one-way ANOVA with Sidak's multiple comparisons tests. Here the immuneACCESS table is served through TCRdb, limited to in-frame sequences with V and J called. Missing clones are a known gap in these copies; in checked studies unresolved V genes cover under half, and the rest lacks a known reason. V and J calls and clone size are those listed in that table; D and trimming were worked out from the DNA. For this sample the table gives tens of thousands of clones, of which more than 75% were detected only once. The ten largest clones capture 11% of the sample.

Sample: peripheral blood, taken 28 days after the second AZD1222 dose. The receptor comes from an adult who received the AZD1222 COVID-19 vaccine.

The CDR3 region has the sequence CASRFGDAKNIQYF. The bases are TGCGCCAGCAGATTTGGGGATGCCAAAAACATTCAGTACTTC. The sequence links TRBV5-1 to TRBJ2-4; there is no confident call for the D gene. Including the terminal cysteine and phenylalanine, the CDR3 comprises 14 residues. Only the CDR3 DNA is retained, 42 bases long and in frame from the first base. CDR1 is given as SGHRS and CDR2 as YFSETQ, both from the germline V gene. V gives up 5 bases and J gives up 1 base, and the segment between their germline ends measures 10 bases.